These 27 T cell receptor beta chains originate from one sample sequenced in a study of T cell repertoires in cytomegalovirus infection. These receptors lack a known antigen. Each CDR3 protein gets one entry after TCRdb re-called the reads with MiXCR. The table has about 400,000 distinct CDR3 sequences, roughly 34% seen once. The sample consisted of cultured PBMCs, taken from culture after CMV antigen stimulation. These receptors were collected from a human donor in good health (CMV status not recorded). Some clones in this sample may be carry-over from other donors' samples.

This clonotype was found once. The V call is TRBV7-9, the J call TRBJ2-3, with TRBD2 identical over 9 bases. CDR3 length: 16 amino acids. V shed 4 bases, J shed 2 bases, and the junction held 7 bases outside the gene matches. Germline V gene lookup returns CDR1 SEHNR and CDR2 FQNEAQ (reference sequence). The CDR3 protein is CASSYRSSGVTDTQYF. The CDR3 bases are TGTGCCAGCAGCTACCGTTCTAGCGGGGTCACAGATACGCAGTATTTT.

This clonotype was observed a few times. J is TRBJ1-1 and V is TRBV7-2; D not resolved. CDR1 and CDR2 (germline): SGHTA, FQGNSA. This CDR3 is built from 13 residues. V was trimmed by 5 bases and J by 4 bases, leaving 11 bases between them. The CDR3 loop is CASSGRNPTEAFF. As DNA, the CDR3 is TGTGCCAGCAGCGGGAGAAACCCCACTGAAGCTTTCTTT.

CDR3 amino acids: CASRQPGGGEKLFF. CDR3 DNA sequence: TGTGCCAGCAGGCAGCCGGGAGGAGGTGAAAAACTGTTTTTT. The V gene is TRBV6-2 or TRBV6-3, the J gene TRBJ1-4; D is uncertain. The CDR3 has 14 amino acids. V gave up 6 bases and J gave up 7 bases, with 15 bases separating them. Germline V gene sequence: CDR1 MNHEY, CDR2 SVGEGT.

This clonotype was observed a handful of times. This chain links TRBV20-1 with TRBJ2-3; 7 positions agree with TRBD2. The CDR3 covers 16 residues. Germline V gene data show CDR1 as DFQATT and CDR2 as SNEGSKA (reference sequence). The V segment lost 0 bases and the J segment 0 bases; nucleotides outside the gene matches: 6. DNA for the CDR3: TGCAGTGCTAGAGATCCTCTAGCGGAGAGCACAGATACGCAGTATTTT. It is translated as CSARDPLAESTDTQYF.

The gene calls are TRBV29-1 and TRBJ2-3; D perhaps matches TRBD2 (5 bases). Trimming removed 5 bases at V and 0 bases at J, with 9 bases between. This CDR3 is 13 amino acids long. Germline lookup yields CDR1 SQVTM and CDR2 ANQGSEA. CDR3 amino acids: CSVKSGSTDTQYF. CDR3 nucleotides: TGCAGCGTTAAAAGCGGAAGCACAGATACGCAGTATTTT.

This clonotype was detected a few times. This sequence joins TRBV7-9 and TRBJ2-7; possible D gene TRBD1, 6 bases. The CDR3 is made up of 15 amino acids. Germline V gene sequence: CDR1 SEHNR, CDR2 FQNEAQ (reference sequence). V lost 5 bases and J lost 2, with 16 bases in between. The CDR3 DNA reads as TGTGCCAGCAGCGCCTCAGGGGACCCTACCTACGAGCAGTACTTC. This gives the protein CASSASGDPTYEQYF.

Here the CDR3 DNA reads TGTGCCAGCAGCTTAGTATCACTAGAGACCCAGTACTTC. Protein sequence: CASSLVSLETQYF. The chain couples TRBV7-9 to TRBJ2-5; unclear D gene. The germline V gene encodes CDR1 SEHNR and CDR2 FQNEAQ (reference sequence). Between the trimmed V and J ends, which lost 1 base and 4 bases, there was a span of 7 bases. This CDR3 is 13 amino acids long. The full variable domain, in which reference TRBV7-9 and TRBJ2-5 provide the parts outside the CDR3, is DTGVSQNPRHKITKRGQNVTFRCDPISEHNRLYWYRQTLGQGPEFLTYFQNEAQLEKSRLLSDRFSAERPKGSFSTLEIQRTEQGDSAMYLCASSLVSLETQYFGPGTRLLVL.

This chain joins TRBV28 and TRBJ2-7; TRBD1 matches 8 bases. V was pared by 5 bases and J by 0 bases, with 3 bases of the junction left unmatched. Germline CDR1 is MDHEN and CDR2 is SYDVKM. This CDR3 comprises 14 residues. The CDR3 here is CASSRTGNSYEQYF. Written as DNA, the CDR3 is TGTGCCAGCAGTAGGACAGGGAACTCCTACGAGCAGTACTTC.

This clonotype has more than one count but fewer than ten. The CDR3 reads CATSGQGGAGELFF. CDR3 nucleotides: TGTGCCACCAGCGGACAGGGAGGGGCCGGGGAGCTGTTTTTT. This sequence joins TRBV24-1 and TRBJ2-2; a weak D match, TRBD1 (8 bases). This CDR3 is built from 14 residues. Trimming cost V 7 bases and J 6 bases, with 14 bases left between them. Germline CDR1 reads KGHDR; CDR2 reads SFDVKD.

Many counts were recorded for this clonotype. The J gene is TRBJ2-3, the V gene TRBV7-2; maybe TRBD1 (5 bases). V lost 5 bases and J 4 bases, leaving 16 bases between the germline ends. There are 15 residues in the CDR3. Germline CDR1 reads SGHTA; CDR2 reads FQGNSA. DNA for the CDR3: TGTGCCAGCAGCCCCGCCAGGGAATTCCCAGATACGCAGTATTTT. This sequence encodes CASSPAREFPDTQYF.

V is TRBV2 and J is TRBJ2-7; D perhaps matches TRBD2 (6 bases). The CDR3 runs to 15 residues. Germline V gene data show CDR1 as SNHLY and CDR2 as FYNNEI. V was clipped by 2 bases and J by 1 base, with 12 bases between them. CDR3 amino acids: CASSERREPSYEQYV. The CDR3 DNA sequence: TGTGCCAGCAGTGAACGGCGGGAACCGTCCTACGAGCAGTACGTC.

The table lists this clonotype with a few counts. The V gene is TRBV6-1, the J gene TRBJ2-7; 9 nucleotides agree with TRBD2. Unmatched junction bases numbered 8, after V lost 6 bases and J lost 2 bases. The CDR3 has 15 residues. Per germline, CDR1 MNHNS and CDR2 SASEGT. CDR3 sequence reads: CASRPRVAGAYEQYV. The CDR3 DNA is TGTGCCAGCAGACCCCGGGTAGCGGGAGCCTACGAGCAGTACGTC.

The table lists this clonotype with a few counts. V usage is TRBV7-2 and J usage is TRBJ2-1; D not certain. The CDR3 covers 13 residues. Germline CDR1 reads SGHTA; CDR2 reads FQGNSA. V was cut by 0 bases and J by 10 bases, with 10 bases left in between. CDR3 sequence (DNA): TGTGCCAGCAGCTTAGCCCTGATGGGAGAGCAGTTCTTC. Protein sequence: CASSLALMGEQFF.

The chain recombines TRBV7-2 with TRBJ2-1; 10 bases line up with TRBD2. Germline trimming cut 8 bases from V and 9 bases from J; bases unmatched to any gene: 4. Germline V gene data show CDR1 as SGHTA and CDR2 as FQGNSA. The CDR3 is 12 amino acids. The CDR3 region has the DNA TGTGCCAGCGAAACTAGCGGGGTTGAGCAGTTCTTC. Translating gives CASETSGVEQFF.

The V call is TRBV5-1, the J call TRBJ2-7, with 8 bases matching TRBD2. Trimming cost V 4 bases and J 0 bases; bases outside gene matches: 6. Germline loops: CDR1 SGHRS, CDR2 YFSETQ. This CDR3 has 15 residues. The CDR3 region has the DNA TGCGCCAGCAGCGAATCCAGCGGGAGCTCCTACGAGCAGTACTTC. As protein: CASSESSGSSYEQYF.

The chain employs TRBV6-2 or TRBV6-3 and TRBJ1-1, with no clear D. The CDR3 runs 13 residues. The V end was cut by 7 bases, the J end by 2 bases, with 11 bases between. CDR1 and CDR2 (germline): MNHEY, SVGEGT. This chain's CDR3 is CASNTRYNTEAFF. The CDR3 DNA sequence: TGTGCCAGCAACACTCGTTATAACACTGAAGCTTTCTTT.

This clonotype was found once. The rearrangement links TRBV15 to TRBJ2-1; TRBD2 agrees at 14 bases. The J segment lost 8 bases and the V segment lost 5 bases, leaving 2 bases of the junction unmatched. Germline V lookup: CDR1 LNHNV, CDR2 YYDKDF (reference sequence). The CDR3 is made up of 14 amino acids. CDR3 bases: TGTGCCACCAGCTCGGGACTAGCGGGAGATGAGCAGTTCTTC. Translated: CATSSGLAGDEQFF.

CDR3 coding DNA: TGTGCCAGTAGTCCCCCATACTCTGGAAACACCATATATTTT. It codes for CASSPPYSGNTIYF. The gene calls are TRBV19 and TRBJ1-3; D is uncertain. This CDR3 region has 14 residues. Looked up from germline, CDR1 is LNHDA and CDR2 is SQIVND (reference sequence). With 5 bases removed from V and 0 bases from J, the gap between germline ends came to 8 bases. Combining the CDR3 with reference TRBV19 and TRBJ1-3 gives the whole variable domain DGGITQSPKYLFRKEGQNVTLSCEQNLNHDAMYWYRQDPGQGLRLIYYSQIVNDFQKGDIAEGYSVSREKKESFPLTVTSAQKNPTAFYLCASSPPYSGNTIYFGEGSWLTVV.

This clonotype was seen more than once but under ten times. V and J are TRBV19 and TRBJ2-1; D is ambiguous. Trimming pared 5 bases from V and 5 bases from J, leaving 7 bases between. Germline values: CDR1 LNHDA, CDR2 SQIVND (reference sequence). The CDR3 spans 12 residues. The CDR3, as DNA: TGTGCCAGTAGTTGGTGGAACAATGAGCAGTTCTTC. Its protein is CASSWWNNEQFF. Based on the CDR3 plus reference TRBV19 and TRBJ2-1, the full variable domain is DGGITQSPKYLFRKEGQNVTLSCEQNLNHDAMYWYRQDPGQGLRLIYYSQIVNDFQKGDIAEGYSVSREKKESFPLTVTSAQKNPTAFYLCASSWWNNEQFFGPGTRLTVL.

V gene TRBV2 combines with J gene TRBJ2-3, with a tentative D call TRBD1 (5 bases). CDR3 size: 14 residues. V lost 7 bases and J lost 0, with 11 bases in between. From germline, CDR1 is SNHLY and CDR2 FYNNEI. This chain's CDR3 is CASNVWTSTDTQYF. CDR3 sequence (DNA): TGTGCCAGCAACGTCTGGACAAGCACAGATACGCAGTATTTT.

This clonotype has just a few counts. The rearrangement uses TRBV28 and TRBJ1-4; D is possibly TRBD1 (5 bases). Trimming stripped 3 bases from V and 2 bases from J, with 10 bases between. Per the germline V gene, CDR1 is MDHEN and CDR2 is SYDVKM. The CDR3 is made up of 15 amino acids. The CDR3 DNA follows: TGTGCCAGCAGTTTGTGGGACGGGACTAATGAAAAACTGTTTTTT. It encodes CASSLWDGTNEKLFF. The complete variable domain, with remaining parts taken from reference TRBV28 and TRBJ1-4, reads DVKVTQSSRYLVKRTGEKVFLECVQDMDHENMFWYRQDPGLGLRLIYFSYDVKMKEKGDIPEGYSVSREKKERFSLILESASTNQTSMYLCASSLWDGTNEKLFFGSGTQLSVL.

CDR3 sequence (DNA): TGCGCCAGCAGCCGGTATACTAGCGGGAGCAATAATGAGCAGTTCTTC. It codes for CASSRYTSGSNNEQFF. The chain employs TRBV5-1 and TRBJ2-1; 11 bases fit TRBD2. V was pared by 4 bases and J by 7 bases, with 10 bases of the junction left unmatched. Germline CDR1 and CDR2: SGHRS and YFSETQ. There are 16 residues in the CDR3. Using reference TRBV5-1 and TRBJ2-1 for the parts outside the CDR3, the full variable domain is KAGVTQTPRYLIKTRGQQVTLSCSPISGHRSVSWYQQTPGQGLQFLFEYFSETQRNKGNFPGRFSGRQFSNSRSEMNVSTLELGDSALYLCASSRYTSGSNNEQFFGPGTRLTVL.

This clonotype was seen only a few times. CDR3 in DNA: TGTGCCAGTAGTACGAGGGGTTCTGGAAACACCATATATTTT. Amino acid sequence: CASSTRGSGNTIYF. The chain uses TRBV19 and TRBJ1-3; TRBD1 is a possible D gene (5 bases). The CDR3 has 14 amino acids. Trimming took 4 bases from V and 1 from J, leaving 8 bases between them. Germline assignment: CDR1 LNHDA and CDR2 SQIVND (reference sequence).

The table lists this clonotype with a few counts. V usage is TRBV7-6 and J usage is TRBJ2-7; TRBD1 aligns across 8 bases. This CDR3 is 14 amino acids long. In germline, CDR1 is SGHVS, CDR2 FNYEAQ. J gave up 3 bases and V 1 base, and 2 bases lay outside the gene matches. This CDR3 reads CASSLGQGNYEQYF. CDR3 coding DNA: TGTGCCAGCAGCTTAGGACAGGGGAACTACGAGCAGTACTTC.

The chain couples TRBV27 to TRBJ1-5; D unclear. V dropped 5 bases and J dropped 0 bases, with 11 bases sitting between them. This CDR3 is built from 15 residues. Germline assignment: CDR1 MNHEY and CDR2 SMNVEV (reference sequence). The CDR3 spells CASSPGSYSNQPQHF. DNA for the CDR3: TGTGCCAGCAGTCCGGGGAGTTATAGCAATCAGCCCCAGCATTTT.

This clonotype was detected a few times. This chain links TRBV19 with TRBJ2-3; 11 bases fit TRBD2. Germline CDR1 LNHDA, CDR2 SQIVND (reference sequence). The CDR3 totals 17 residues. Trimming at V came to 1 base and at J to 4 bases, leaving 7 bases not matched to a gene. CDR3 protein: CASSIGSGRASADTQYF. Here the CDR3 DNA reads TGTGCCAGTAGTATAGGTAGCGGGAGGGCCTCGGCAGATACGCAGTATTTT.

This clonotype was observed many times. The chain has TRBV7-2 and TRBJ1-4; D gene uncertain. Germline V gene lookup returns CDR1 SGHTA and CDR2 FQGNSA. The CDR3 covers 14 residues. Trimming pared 1 base from V and 8 bases from J, leaving 11 bases between. The CDR3 here is CASSLVVNGEKLFF. As DNA, the CDR3 is TGTGCCAGCAGCTTAGTCGTAAATGGGGAAAAACTGTTTTTT.